This is a list of T cell receptor beta chains from one sample in a study of T cell repertoires in cytomegalovirus infection. TCRdb re-called the reads with MiXCR, one entry per CDR3 protein. The sample has more than 200,000 distinct CDR3 sequences; roughly 10% are singletons. Specimen: PBMCs. The source is a human donor in good health (CMV status not recorded). Some clones in this sample may be carry-over from other donors' samples. Each CDR3 is given with its conserved first and last residue. The D gene is left open where the match is weak. A clone size is listed for some rows: how often the clone was seen (once, few, many), or a class if it is expanded.

TRBV7-2	NA	TRBJ2-6	NA	TGTGCCAGCAGCTCAAGGGGACAAATCTCTGGGGCCAACGTCCTGACTTTC	CASSSRGQISGANVLTF
TRBV7-9	many	TRBJ2-7	TRBD2	TGTGCCAGCAGCGCGGGAGTCTACGAGCAGTACTTC	CASSAGVYEQYF
TRBV23-1	NA	TRBJ2-7	NA	TGCGCCAGCGCAGCCCCCGACGAGCAGTACTTC	CASAAPDEQYF
TRBV12-3/TRBV12-4	many	TRBJ1-5	TRBD1	TGTGCCAGCAGTTTTAGTCAGGGGGTCGGACAGCCCCAGCATTTT	CASSFSQGVGQPQHF
TRBV6-1	many	TRBJ2-7	NA	TGTGCCAGCAGTGAACGGAGGGACTCCTACGAGCAGTACTTC	CASSERRDSYEQYF
TRBV7-2	many	TRBJ2-1	NA	TGTGCCAGCAGATCCCTGAATGTTCAGGAGCAGTTCTTC	CASRSLNVQEQFF
TRBV20-1	few	TRBJ1-1	NA	TGCAGTGCTAGAGATCGAGGGGAGGGGCCTGAAGCTTTCTTT	CSARDRGEGPEAFF
TRBV4-2	many	TRBJ2-5	TRBD2	TGTGCCAGCAGCCAAGTTCCGGGGGGGCGAGAGACCCAGTACTTC	CASSQVPGGRETQYF
TRBV19	many	TRBJ2-1	NA	TGTGCCAGTAGTATACAAGCGCCGAGCTCCTACAATGAGCAGTTCTTC	CASSIQAPSSYNEQFF
TRBV7-8	many	TRBJ2-7	TRBD2	TGTGCCAGCAGCTTAGCTCACAGCGGGGAATTCGAGCAGTACTTC	CASSLAHSGEFEQYF
TRBV28	many	TRBJ2-3	TRBD1	TGTGCCAGCAGGCAGACAGGGTCAGATACGCAGTATTTT	CASRQTGSDTQYF
TRBV7-2	many	TRBJ1-1	TRBD1	TGTGCCAGCAGCTTTGTAGGGACAGGGGGGCACGAAGCTTTCTTT	CASSFVGTGGHEAFF
TRBV14	many	TRBJ2-7	TRBD1	TGTGCCAGCAGTCGGACAGGCCGCGAGCGGTACTTC	CASSRTGRERYF
TRBV6-2/TRBV6-3	many	TRBJ2-1	TRBD2	TGTGCCAGCATGTTAGCGGGAGTTAGCTCCTACAATGAGCAGTTCTTC	CASMLAGVSSYNEQFF
TRBV11-2	many	TRBJ1-5	NA	TGTGCCAGCAGCTTAGATGGGGATCAGCCCCAGCATTTT	CASSLDGDQPQHF
TRBV5-1	few	TRBJ1-3	TRBD1	TGCGCCAGCAGCTTTACCGGGACAGGGTATGGAAACACCATATATTTT	CASSFTGTGYGNTIYF
TRBV6-2/TRBV6-3	many	TRBJ1-1	NA	TGTGCCAGCAGCTCGTGGACGAACACTGAAGCTTTCTTT	CASSSWTNTEAFF
TRBV28	few	TRBJ1-3	NA	TGTGCCAGCAGCTCCAGGGGTCGTGGAAACACCATATATTTT	CASSSRGRGNTIYF
TRBV7-2	many	TRBJ1-4	NA	TGTGCCAGCAGCTTTGCTGCTGAAAAACTGTTTTTT	CASSFAAEKLFF
TRBV28	few	TRBJ2-1	NA	TGTGCCACTAAAGAAGGGGGTGAGCAGTTCTTC	CATKEGGEQFF
TRBV7-2	many	TRBJ2-3	NA	TGTGCCAGCAGCTTCGCGGGAAGCACAGATACGCAGTATTTT	CASSFAGSTDTQYF
TRBV4-3	few	TRBJ1-2	TRBD1	TGCGCCAGCAGCCAAGTGCCTGGGACAGGGTCTAACTATGGCTACACCTTC	CASSQVPGTGSNYGYTF
TRBV4-3	many	TRBJ2-7	TRBD2	TGCGCCAGCAGCCAAGAGATGCTAGCGGGAGTCGAGCAGTACTTC	CASSQEMLAGVEQYF
TRBV7-8	many	TRBJ1-5	NA	TGTGCCAGCAGCAACCGGGACAGCAATCAGCCCCAGCATTTT	CASSNRDSNQPQHF
TRBV7-2	many	TRBJ1-2	NA	TGTGCCAGCAGCTCCGTCAACTATGGCTACACCTTC	CASSSVNYGYTF
TRBV2	NA	TRBJ1-5	NA	TGTGCCAGCAGCGGGGGATTTATGCAGCCCCAGCATTTT	CASSGGFMQPQHF
TRBV7-8	many	TRBJ2-7	NA	TGTGCCAGCAGCTTGACAGCTGCCTCAAGCTCCTACGAGCAGTACTTC	CASSLTAASSSYEQYF
TRBV27	many	TRBJ2-5	TRBD1	TGTGCCAGCACCTCTCGGGACAGGGGGACGGGAGAGACCCAGTACTTC	CASTSRDRGTGETQYF
TRBV28	many	TRBJ1-6	TRBD1	TGTGCCAGCAGTTTGCCGGGACAGGGGAATTCACCCCTCCACTTT	CASSLPGQGNSPLHF
TRBV6-2/TRBV6-3	many	TRBJ2-2	TRBD1	TGTGCCAGCAGTAGCCGGTGGACAGGATATACCGGGGAGCTGTTTTTT	CASSSRWTGYTGELFF
TRBV7-2	many	TRBJ1-1	NA	TGTGCCAGCAGCGCAACACAAGATTCCCGCACTGAAGCTTTCTTT	CASSATQDSRTEAFF
TRBV19	few	TRBJ1-5	NA	TGTGCCAGTAGTATTGGCGCGAATCAGCCCCAGCATTTT	CASSIGANQPQHF
TRBV9	many	TRBJ1-5	TRBD1	TGTGCCAGCAGCGGAGGGGACAGAAATCAGCCCCAGCATTTT	CASSGGDRNQPQHF
TRBV5-6	few	TRBJ2-7	NA	TGTGCCAGCAGCGTCGGGACACGCTACGAGCAGTACTTC	CASSVGTRYEQYF
TRBV9	NA	TRBJ2-2	TRBD1	TGTGCCAGCAGCGTAGCAGGGGGCCCACTGTTTTTT	CASSVAGGPLFF
TRBV7-6	many	TRBJ2-7	NA	TGTGCCAGCAGCTTAGGCGCTCAGGGCGACTACGAGCAGTACTTC	CASSLGAQGDYEQYF
TRBV19	NA	TRBJ2-1	NA	TGTGCCAGTAGACTAGCCTCCTACAATGAGCAGTTCTTC	CASRLASYNEQFF
TRBV6-1	many	TRBJ2-2	TRBD2	TGTGCCAGCAGCTGGACTAGCGGGACGACCGGGGAGCTGTTTTTT	CASSWTSGTTGELFF
TRBV20-1	NA	TRBJ1-4	TRBD1	TGCAGCGGCGCGGGACAGGTTAATGAAAAACTGTTTTTT	CSGAGQVNEKLFF
TRBV7-2	few	TRBJ2-5	TRBD1	TGTGCCAGCAGCTTGGTACAGGGGCAATACCAAGAGACCCAGTACTTC	CASSLVQGQYQETQYF
TRBV12-3/TRBV12-4	NA	TRBJ1-2	NA	TGTGCCAGCAGAGCCCCGGGGACTGGCTACACCTTC	CASRAPGTGYTF
TRBV5-3	NA	TRBJ1-5	NA	TGTGCCAGCAGCGACAGTGGTAGCAATCAGCCCCAGCATTTT	CASSDSGSNQPQHF
TRBV20-1	few	TRBJ2-1	TRBD2	TGCAGTGCTAGAGCTAGCGGGGGGTTTACCTACAATGAGCAGTTCTTC	CSARASGGFTYNEQFF
TRBV7-9	many	TRBJ2-1	TRBD1	TGTGCCAGCAGCTTTGAGGGACAGGGCCCTAGCCTCACCTACAATGAGCAGTTCTTC	CASSFEGQGPSLTYNEQFF
TRBV4-1	NA	TRBJ2-7	NA	TGCGCCAGCAGCCAAGATGAGTTGGGCGAGCAGTACTTC	CASSQDELGEQYF
TRBV29-1	NA	TRBJ2-3	NA	TGCAGCGTTCGTGTCGGGAGCACAGATACGCAGTATTTT	CSVRVGSTDTQYF
TRBV20-1	NA	TRBJ2-7	TRBD2	TGCAGTGCTATCAAAACTAGCGGGAGGACCTACGAGCAGTACTTC	CSAIKTSGRTYEQYF
TRBV7-2	NA	TRBJ1-5	NA	TGTGCCAGCAGCTTTTCGACAGCTCCGGCCAATCAGCCCCAGCATTTT	CASSFSTAPANQPQHF
TRBV12-3/TRBV12-4	many	TRBJ1-3	NA	TGTGCCAGCAGTCCCCCAGTTGGAAACACCATATATTTT	CASSPPVGNTIYF
TRBV12-3/TRBV12-4	many	TRBJ1-1	NA	TGTGCCAGCAGTTTACAGGCGCTCATGAACACTGAAGCTTTCTTT	CASSLQALMNTEAFF
TRBV7-2	many	TRBJ1-5	NA	TGTGCCAGCAGCTTAACAGGTTTTAGCAATCAGCCCCAGCATTTT	CASSLTGFSNQPQHF
TRBV7-8	many	TRBJ1-2	NA	TGTGCCAGCAGCTTATACGGCGAGGGTGGCTACACCTTC	CASSLYGEGGYTF
TRBV10-3	few	TRBJ2-1	NA	TGTGCCATCAACCATAATAGCGGAGGTGAGCAGTTCTTC	CAINHNSGGEQFF
TRBV7-2	many	TRBJ2-1	TRBD2	TGTGCCAGCAGCTTAGAATACGGGGGGGGATACAATGAGCAGTTCTTC	CASSLEYGGGYNEQFF
TRBV7-8	many	TRBJ2-1	TRBD2	TGTGCCAGCAGCTTGAGACTAGCGGGGATCGTCGGGCAGTTCTTC	CASSLRLAGIVGQFF
TRBV6-5	few	TRBJ1-2	TRBD1	TGTGCCAGCAGAGGGGACAGGTCGGGGGGGAACTATGGCTACACCTTC	CASRGDRSGGNYGYTF
TRBV28	NA	TRBJ1-1	NA	TGTGCCAGCAAGACAGGGAACACTGAAGCTTTCTTT	CASKTGNTEAFF